This TCR beta chain stems from a study of T cells after yellow fever vaccination. Overall study findings and caveats: Contaminating bulk clonotypes could be abundant in FACS-sorted repertoires. Some clonotypes were seen in both the CD4 and the CD8 compartments. These made up a small share and likely arose from convergent recombination. Subsequent booster samples again held most clones from primary vaccination (around 96% CD4, about 90% CD8).

V was shortened by 6 bases and J by 6 bases, with 11 bases between the two germline ends. CDR1 and CDR2 from the germline V gene are WNHNN and SYGVQD (reference sequence). This CDR3 has 12 residues. MiXCR was run by TCRdb on the 5' RACE reads, yielding one entry per CDR3 protein. The profile shows approximately 510,000 distinct CDR3 sequences, 21% of them singletons. In the case of this clonotype: What it recognizes is unknown.

This chain uses TRBV10-1 with TRBJ1-1; D gene unclear. This TCR came from a man younger than 35 who received the YFV17D yellow fever vaccine. Material: PBMCs, obtained approximately 22 days after the first yellow fever vaccination. The CDR3 bases are TGCGCCAGCAGCGAGATGGGCTCTGAAGCTTTCTTT. Protein sequence: CASSEMGSEAFF.